Presented here are 9 T cell receptor beta chains from one specimen sequenced in a study of Graves' ophthalmopathy and Graves' hyperthyroidism. Amplified TCR beta CDR3 regions were obtained using RNA transcripts as template. In the first round, RT-PCR was carried out with HTBI primers, and a multiplex PCR formed the second round. MiXCR, applied by TCRdb to the multiplex PCR reads, yields one record per CDR3 protein. This sample has about 58,000 distinct CDR3 sequences, with approximately 50% found just once. The sample consisted of peripheral blood. All receptors derive from an adult woman with Graves' ophthalmopathy.

The rearrangement uses TRBV11-2 and TRBJ2-1; 12 positions agree with TRBD2. CDR1 is SGHAT and CDR2 is FQNNGV in the germline V gene. The CDR3 is 14 amino acids. V shed 8 bases, J shed 5 bases, and the junction held 4 bases outside the gene matches. DNA for the CDR3: TGTGCCAGCGGGCTAGCGGGGGGGGACAATGAGCAGTTCTTC. Residues: CASGLAGGDNEQFF.

Details on this clonotype: The junction and the germline gene differ at one end; a read error may be behind it. The chain carries TRBV9 and TRBJ2-1; 7 nucleotides line up with TRBD2. There are 20 residues in the CDR3. Germline V CDR1 and CDR2: SGDLS, YYNGEE. The CDR3 reads CASSVGIGRRGPGSYNELFF. CDR3 nucleotide sequence: TGTGCCAGCAGCGTAGGAATCGGGAGGCGGGGTCCGGGGTCTTACAATGAGCTGTTCTTC.

In its sample, this clonotype was seen many times. This sequence joins TRBV4-2 and TRBJ2-3; the D gene is possibly TRBD2 (5 bases). V lost 0 bases to trimming and J lost 4 bases, with 11 bases between them. There are 15 residues in the CDR3. The germline V gene encodes CDR1 LGHNA and CDR2 YNFKEQ. This CDR3 reads CASSQDPASPDTQYF. CDR3 in DNA: TGTGCCAGCAGCCAAGATCCCGCTAGCCCAGATACGCAGTATTTT.

The chain uses TRBV12-3 or TRBV12-4 and TRBJ1-5; weak D call: TRBD1 (6 bases). The CDR3 spans 14 residues. Trimming removed 6 bases from V and 6 bases from J, with 15 bases in between. CDR3 sequence (DNA): TGTGCCAGCAGCTGGCAGGGGCTCGGTCAGCCCCAGCATTTT. Amino acids: CASSWQGLGQPQHF.

Of note for this clonotype: One end of the junction is discordant with germline, which a read error may explain. The V call is TRBV29-1, the J call TRBJ2-4, with TRBD1 matching over 10 bases. This CDR3 is built from 15 residues. CDR1 SQVTM and CDR2 ANQGSEA come from the germline V gene. Here the CDR3 reads CAWSRLDRGPDIQYF. CDR3 nucleotide sequence: TGTGCCTGGAGTCGACTTGACAGGGGGCCGGACATTCAGTACTTC.

This clonotype came up many times. The chain is built from TRBV19 and TRBJ2-7, with D tentatively TRBD1 or TRBD2 (5 bases each). Germline V gives CDR1 LNHDA, CDR2 SQIVND (reference sequence). V gave up 5 bases and J gave up 1 base, with 9 bases separating them. This CDR3 has 13 amino acids. CDR3 sequence: CASSSGPSYEQYF. The CDR3 DNA reads TGTGCCAGTAGTTCGGGACCTTCCTACGAGCAGTACTTC.

The chain couples TRBV28 to TRBJ1-5, with D possibly TRBD1 on 5 matching bases. Trimming cost V 4 bases and J 5 bases, with 9 bases left between them. Germline-derived CDR1 and CDR2 are MDHEN and SYDVKM. The CDR3 runs 13 residues. The CDR3 loop is CASSWGGDQPQHF. CDR3 DNA sequence: TGTGCCAGCAGTTGGGGGGGGGATCAGCCCCAGCATTTT.

The gene calls are TRBV12-3 or TRBV12-4 and TRBJ1-2; 7 bases are a match to TRBD1. The junction had 8 bases not matched to a gene; V was cut back by 7 bases and J by 6 bases. The length of the CDR3 is 13 residues. The CDR3 DNA is TGTGCCAGCACCACCACAGGGGAACATGGCTACACCTTC. Translated, it gives CASTTTGEHGYTF.

This chain links TRBV5-1 with TRBJ1-2; the D gene is possibly TRBD1 (5 bases). V lost 7 bases, J lost 2 bases, and 15 bases lay in between. The CDR3 extends over 14 amino acids. From germline, CDR1 is SGHRS and CDR2 YFSETQ. The CDR3 coding sequence is TGCGCCAGCGGCTCCAACGCAGGGAACTATGGCTACACCTTC. Protein: CASGSNAGNYGYTF.